This T cell receptor beta chain was captured in a study of response to subunit inactivated influenza vaccine. TCRdb independently ran MiXCR on the RT-PCR reads; one entry per CDR3 protein. The table shows 500,000 to 550,000 distinct CDR3 sequences, with 6% to 9% occurring only once. The CDR3 length is 17 residues. Germline CDR1 and CDR2: MDHEN and SYDVKM. Germline trimming cut 3 bases from V and 0 bases from J; bases unmatched to any gene: 2. The TCR comes from a man between 50 and 69 years old who received an inactivated influenza vaccine. The specimen comprised PBMCs from blood, sampled less than 30 months after vaccination. This sequence joins TRBV28 and TRBJ2-3; 14 bases are a match to TRBD2. The CDR3 region is CASSFGTSGSSTDTQYF. CDR3 in DNA: TGTGCCAGCAGTTTTGGGACTAGCGGGAGTAGCACAGATACGCAGTATTTT.